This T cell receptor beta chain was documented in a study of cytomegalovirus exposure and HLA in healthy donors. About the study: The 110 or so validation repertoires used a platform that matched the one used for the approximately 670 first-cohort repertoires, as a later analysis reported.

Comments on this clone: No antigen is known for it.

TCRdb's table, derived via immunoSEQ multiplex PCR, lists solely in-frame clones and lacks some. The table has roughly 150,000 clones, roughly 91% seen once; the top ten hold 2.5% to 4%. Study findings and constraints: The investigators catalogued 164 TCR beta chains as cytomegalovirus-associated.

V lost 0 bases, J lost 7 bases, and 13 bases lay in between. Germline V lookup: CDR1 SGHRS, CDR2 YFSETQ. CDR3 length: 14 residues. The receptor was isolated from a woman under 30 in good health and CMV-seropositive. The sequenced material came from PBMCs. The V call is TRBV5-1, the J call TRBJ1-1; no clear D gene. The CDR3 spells CASSLVPGRNEAFF. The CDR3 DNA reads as TGCGCCAGCAGCTTGGTTCCGGGTAGGAATGAAGCTTTCTTT. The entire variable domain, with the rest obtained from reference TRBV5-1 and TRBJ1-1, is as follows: KAGVTQTPRYLIKTRGQQVTLSCSPISGHRSVSWYQQTPGQGLQFLFEYFSETQRNKGNFPGRFSGRQFSNSRSEMNVSTLELGDSALYLCASSLVPGRNEAFFGQGTRLTVV.